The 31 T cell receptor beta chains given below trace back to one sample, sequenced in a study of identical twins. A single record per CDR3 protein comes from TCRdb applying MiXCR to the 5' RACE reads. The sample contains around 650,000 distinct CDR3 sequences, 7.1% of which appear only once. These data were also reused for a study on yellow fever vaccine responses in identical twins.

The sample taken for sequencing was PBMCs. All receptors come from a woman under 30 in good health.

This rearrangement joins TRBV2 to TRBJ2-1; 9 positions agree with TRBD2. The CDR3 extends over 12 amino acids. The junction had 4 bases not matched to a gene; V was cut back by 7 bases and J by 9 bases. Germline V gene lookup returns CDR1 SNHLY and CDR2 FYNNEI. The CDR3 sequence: CASTGLASEQFF. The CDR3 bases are TGTGCCAGCACGGGACTAGCTAGTGAGCAGTTCTTC.

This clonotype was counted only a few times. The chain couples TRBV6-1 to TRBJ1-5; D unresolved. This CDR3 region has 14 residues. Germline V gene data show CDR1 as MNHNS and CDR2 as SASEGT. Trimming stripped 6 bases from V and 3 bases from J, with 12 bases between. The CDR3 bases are TGTGCCAGCAGCCCCGAGTCTATCAATCAGCCCCAGCATTTT. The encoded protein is CASSPESINQPQHF.

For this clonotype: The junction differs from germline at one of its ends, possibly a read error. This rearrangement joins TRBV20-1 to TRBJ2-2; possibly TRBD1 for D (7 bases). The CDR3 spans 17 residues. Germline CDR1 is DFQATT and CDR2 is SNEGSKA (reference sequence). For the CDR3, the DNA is TGCTGTGCTTATAACGGAGGGGGCGGCCTGAACACCGGGGAGCTGTTTTTT. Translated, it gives CCAYNGGGGLNTGELFF.

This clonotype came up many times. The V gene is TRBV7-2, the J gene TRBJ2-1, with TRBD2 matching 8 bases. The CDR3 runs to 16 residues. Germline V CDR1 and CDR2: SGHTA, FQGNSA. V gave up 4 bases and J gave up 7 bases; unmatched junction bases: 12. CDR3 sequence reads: CASSYGLSLAGNEQFF. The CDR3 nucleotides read TGTGCCAGCAGCTACGGACTATCTTTAGCGGGGAATGAGCAGTTCTTC.

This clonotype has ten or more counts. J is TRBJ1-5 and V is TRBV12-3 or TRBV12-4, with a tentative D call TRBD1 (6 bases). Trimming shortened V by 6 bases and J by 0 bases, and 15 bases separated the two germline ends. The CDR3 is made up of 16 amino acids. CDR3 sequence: CASSDGQIDSNQPQHF. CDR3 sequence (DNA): TGTGCCAGCAGCGACGGACAGATAGATAGCAATCAGCCCCAGCATTTT.

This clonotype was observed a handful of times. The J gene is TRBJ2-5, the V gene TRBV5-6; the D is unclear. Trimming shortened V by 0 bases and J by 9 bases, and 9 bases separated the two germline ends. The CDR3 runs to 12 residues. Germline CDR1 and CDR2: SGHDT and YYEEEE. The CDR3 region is CASSLVLGAQYF. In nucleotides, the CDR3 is TGTGCCAGCAGCTTGGTCCTGGGCGCCCAGTACTTC.

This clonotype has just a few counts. CDR3 DNA: TGTGCCAGCAGCCAAGATCGGCCATCCCCAATTAGCACAGATACGCAGTATTTT. It specifies CASSQDRPSPISTDTQYF. The chain employs TRBV3-1 and TRBJ2-3; no clear D. Germline V gene data show CDR1 as LGHDT and CDR2 as YNNKEL (reference sequence). Deletions cut 0 bases from V and 0 bases from J, with 16 bases between. This CDR3 comprises 18 residues.

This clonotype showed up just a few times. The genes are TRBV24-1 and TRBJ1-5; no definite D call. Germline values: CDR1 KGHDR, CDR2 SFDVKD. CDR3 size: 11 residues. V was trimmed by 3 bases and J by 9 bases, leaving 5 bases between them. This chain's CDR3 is CATSDRGPQHF. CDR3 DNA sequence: TGTGCCACCAGTGATCGAGGGCCCCAGCATTTT.

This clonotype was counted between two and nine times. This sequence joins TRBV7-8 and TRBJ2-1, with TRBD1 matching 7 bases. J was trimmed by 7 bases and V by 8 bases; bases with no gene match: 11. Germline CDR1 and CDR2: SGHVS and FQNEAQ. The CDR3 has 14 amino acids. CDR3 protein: CASLRGPGWNEQFF. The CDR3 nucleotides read TGTGCCAGCCTTAGGGGGCCGGGGTGGAATGAGCAGTTCTTC.

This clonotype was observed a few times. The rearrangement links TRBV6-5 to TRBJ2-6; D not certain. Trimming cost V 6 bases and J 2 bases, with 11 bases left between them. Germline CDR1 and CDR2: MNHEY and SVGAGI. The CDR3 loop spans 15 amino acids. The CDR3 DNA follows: TGTGCCAGCAGCTTATCAGCGCCTGGGGCCAACGTCCTGACTTTC. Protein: CASSLSAPGANVLTF.

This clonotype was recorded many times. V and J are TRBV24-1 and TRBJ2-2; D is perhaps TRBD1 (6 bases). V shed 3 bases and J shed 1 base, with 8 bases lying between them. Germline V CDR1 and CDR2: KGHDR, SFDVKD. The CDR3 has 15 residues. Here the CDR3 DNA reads TGTGCCACCAGTGATCGGACAGTGAACACCGGGGAGCTGTTTTTT. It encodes CATSDRTVNTGELFF.

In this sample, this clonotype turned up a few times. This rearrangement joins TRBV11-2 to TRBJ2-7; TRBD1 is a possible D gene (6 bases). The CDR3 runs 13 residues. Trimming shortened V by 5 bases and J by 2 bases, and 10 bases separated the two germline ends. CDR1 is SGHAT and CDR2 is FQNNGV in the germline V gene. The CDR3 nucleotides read TGTGCCAGCAGCGCCGCAGGGGCCTACGAGCAGTACGTC. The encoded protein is CASSAAGAYEQYV.

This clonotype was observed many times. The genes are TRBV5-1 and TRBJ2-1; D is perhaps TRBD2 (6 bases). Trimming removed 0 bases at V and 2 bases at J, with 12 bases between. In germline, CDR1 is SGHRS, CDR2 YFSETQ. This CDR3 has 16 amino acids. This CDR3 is CASSLGGALTYNEQFF. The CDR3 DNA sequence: TGCGCCAGCAGCTTGGGCGGGGCCCTTACCTACAATGAGCAGTTCTTC. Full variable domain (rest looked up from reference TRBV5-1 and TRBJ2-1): KAGVTQTPRYLIKTRGQQVTLSCSPISGHRSVSWYQQTPGQGLQFLFEYFSETQRNKGNFPGRFSGRQFSNSRSEMNVSTLELGDSALYLCASSLGGALTYNEQFFGPGTRLTVL.

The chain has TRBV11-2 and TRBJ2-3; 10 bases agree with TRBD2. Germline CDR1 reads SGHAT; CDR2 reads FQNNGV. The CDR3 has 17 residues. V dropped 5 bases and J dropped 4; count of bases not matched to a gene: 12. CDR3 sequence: CASSLAGQAGGSDTQYF. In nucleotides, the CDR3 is TGTGCCAGCAGCCTGGCGGGACAAGCGGGGGGGTCAGATACGCAGTATTTT.

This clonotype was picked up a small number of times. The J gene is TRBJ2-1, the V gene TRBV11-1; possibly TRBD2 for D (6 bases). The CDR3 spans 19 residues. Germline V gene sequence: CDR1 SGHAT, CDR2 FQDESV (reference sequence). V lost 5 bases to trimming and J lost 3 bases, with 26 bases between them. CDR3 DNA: TGTGCCAGCAGCCCTCAGCGGGTCCCCCTAGGTGCCGACTACAATGAGCAGTTCTTC. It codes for CASSPQRVPLGADYNEQFF. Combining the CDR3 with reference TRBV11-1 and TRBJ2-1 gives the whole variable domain EAEVAQSPRYKITEKSQAVAFWCDPISGHATLYWYRQILGQGPELLVQFQDESVVDDSQLPKDRFSAERLKGVDSTLKIQPAELGDSAMYLCASSPQRVPLGADYNEQFFGPGTRLTVL.

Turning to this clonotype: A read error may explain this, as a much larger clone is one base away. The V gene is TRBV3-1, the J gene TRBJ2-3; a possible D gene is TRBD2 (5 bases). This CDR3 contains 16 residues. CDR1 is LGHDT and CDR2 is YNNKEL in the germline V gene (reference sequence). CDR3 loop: CACSQDPAASTDTQYF. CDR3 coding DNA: TGTGCCTGCAGCCAAGATCCAGCGGCTAGCACAGATACGCAGTATTTT.

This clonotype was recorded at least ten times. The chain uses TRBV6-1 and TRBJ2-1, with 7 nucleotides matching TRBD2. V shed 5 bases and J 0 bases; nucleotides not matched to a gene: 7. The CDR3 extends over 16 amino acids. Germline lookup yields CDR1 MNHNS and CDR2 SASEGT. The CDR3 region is CASSRTSDPSYNEQFF. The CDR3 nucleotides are TGTGCCAGCAGTCGAACTAGCGACCCCTCCTACAATGAGCAGTTCTTC.

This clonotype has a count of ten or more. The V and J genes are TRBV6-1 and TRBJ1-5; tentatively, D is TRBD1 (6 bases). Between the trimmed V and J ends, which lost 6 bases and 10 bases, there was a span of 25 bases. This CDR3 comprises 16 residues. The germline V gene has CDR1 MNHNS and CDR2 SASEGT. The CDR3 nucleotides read TGTGCCAGCAGCCCTCTGAGACAGGCCACCGGGGGACCCCAGCATTTT. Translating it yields CASSPLRQATGGPQHF.

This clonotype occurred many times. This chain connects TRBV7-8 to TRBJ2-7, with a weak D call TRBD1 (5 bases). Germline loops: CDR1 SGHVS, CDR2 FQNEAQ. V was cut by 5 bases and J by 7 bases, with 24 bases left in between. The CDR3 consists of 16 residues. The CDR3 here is CASSPELTEFLREQYV. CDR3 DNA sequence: TGTGCCAGCAGCCCCGAACTGACAGAGTTCCTACGAGAGCAGTACGTC.

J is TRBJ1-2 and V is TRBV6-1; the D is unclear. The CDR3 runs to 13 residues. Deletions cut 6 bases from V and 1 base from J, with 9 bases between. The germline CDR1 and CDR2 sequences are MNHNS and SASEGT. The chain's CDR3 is CASRLSDNYGYTF. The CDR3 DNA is TGTGCCAGCAGACTGAGCGATAACTATGGCTACACCTTC.

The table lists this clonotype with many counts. As DNA, the CDR3 is TGTGCCAGCAGTTTTGTAGCCTTTGATGGCTACACCTTC. Residues: CASSFVAFDGYTF. This sequence joins TRBV12-3 or TRBV12-4 and TRBJ1-2; D is unclear. Trimming pared 3 bases from V and 6 bases from J, leaving 11 bases between. The CDR3 has 13 amino acids.

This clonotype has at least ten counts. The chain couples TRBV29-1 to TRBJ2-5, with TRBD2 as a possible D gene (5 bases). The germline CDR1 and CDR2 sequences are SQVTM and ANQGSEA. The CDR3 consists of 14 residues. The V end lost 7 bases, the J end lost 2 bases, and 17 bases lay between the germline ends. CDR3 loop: CSGFIAGLQETQYF. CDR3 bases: TGCAGCGGGTTCATCGCGGGCCTTCAAGAGACCCAGTACTTC.

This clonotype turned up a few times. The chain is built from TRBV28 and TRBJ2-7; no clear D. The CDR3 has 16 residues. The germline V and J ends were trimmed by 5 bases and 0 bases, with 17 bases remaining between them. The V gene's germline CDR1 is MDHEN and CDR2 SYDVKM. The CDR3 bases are TGTGCCAGCAGTCTGGTCGGGTGGTACGGCTCCTACGAGCAGTACTTC. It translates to CASSLVGWYGSYEQYF.

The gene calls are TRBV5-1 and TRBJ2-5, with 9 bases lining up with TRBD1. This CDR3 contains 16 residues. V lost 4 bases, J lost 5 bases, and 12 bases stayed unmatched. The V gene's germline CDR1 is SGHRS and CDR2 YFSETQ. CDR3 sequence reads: CASSTTGTGLLETQYF. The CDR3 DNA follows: TGCGCCAGCAGCACGACCGGGACAGGGTTATTGGAGACCCAGTACTTC.

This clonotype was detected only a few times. CDR3 sequence: CSVELTDHRYGYTF. Written as DNA, the CDR3 is TGCAGCGTTGAACTGACAGACCACCGCTATGGCTACACCTTC. The chain carries TRBV29-1 and TRBJ1-2; tentative D call: TRBD1 (5 bases). Germline assignment: CDR1 SQVTM and CDR2 ANQGSEA. CDR3 size: 14 residues. The V and J ends lost 2 bases and 4 bases respectively, with 14 bases between them.

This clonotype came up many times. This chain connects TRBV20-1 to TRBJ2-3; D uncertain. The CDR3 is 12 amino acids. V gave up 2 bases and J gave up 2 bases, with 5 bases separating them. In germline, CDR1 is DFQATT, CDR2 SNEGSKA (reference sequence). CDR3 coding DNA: TGCAGTGCTAGACAAGACACAGATACGCAGTATTTT. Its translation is CSARQDTDTQYF.

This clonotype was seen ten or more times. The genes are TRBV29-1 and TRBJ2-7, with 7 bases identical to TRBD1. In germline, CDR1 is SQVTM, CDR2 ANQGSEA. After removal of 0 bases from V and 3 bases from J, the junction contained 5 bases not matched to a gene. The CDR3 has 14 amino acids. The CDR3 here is CSVEDRGGGYEQYF. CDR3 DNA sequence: TGCAGCGTTGAAGATCGAGGGGGCGGCTACGAGCAGTACTTC.

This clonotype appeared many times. The CDR3 loop is CASSRGQDSNQPQHF. DNA for the CDR3: TGTGCCAGCAGCCGGGGACAGGATAGCAATCAGCCCCAGCATTTT. The genes are TRBV7-9 and TRBJ1-5; 8 positions match TRBD1. V lost 5 bases and J lost 0; bases outside the gene matches: 3. The CDR3 extends over 15 amino acids. Germline V lookup: CDR1 SEHNR, CDR2 FQNEAQ (reference sequence).

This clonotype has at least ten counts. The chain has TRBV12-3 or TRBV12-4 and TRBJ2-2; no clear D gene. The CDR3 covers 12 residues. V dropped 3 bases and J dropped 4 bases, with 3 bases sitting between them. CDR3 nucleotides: TGTGCCAGCAGTTTCCCCACCGGGGAGCTGTTTTTT. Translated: CASSFPTGELFF.

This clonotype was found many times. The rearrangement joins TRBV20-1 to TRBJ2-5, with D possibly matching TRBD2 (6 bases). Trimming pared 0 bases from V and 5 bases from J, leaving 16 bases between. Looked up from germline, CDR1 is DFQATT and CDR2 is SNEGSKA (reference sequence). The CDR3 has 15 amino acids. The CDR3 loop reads CSARDGDSGGETQYF. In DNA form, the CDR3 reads TGCAGTGCTAGAGATGGCGATAGCGGTGGGGAGACCCAGTACTTC.

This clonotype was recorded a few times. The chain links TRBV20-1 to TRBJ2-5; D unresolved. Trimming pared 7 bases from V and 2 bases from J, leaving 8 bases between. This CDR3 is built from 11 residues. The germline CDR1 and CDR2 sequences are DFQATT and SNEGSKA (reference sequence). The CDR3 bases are TGCAGTGATCAGAAACAAGAGACCCAGTACTTC. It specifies CSDQKQETQYF.